This is a list of T cell receptor beta chains from one sample in a study of T cell repertoires in cytomegalovirus infection. TCRdb reprocessed the reads with MiXCR, giving one entry per CDR3 protein. Counted here are around 630,000 distinct CDR3 sequences, around 24% occurring once; the ten biggest clones make up 8%. The sample was CD8+ T cells from PBMCs. These receptors all stem from a human donor in good health (CMV status not recorded). Some clones in this sample may be carry-over from other donors' samples. The CDR3 runs from the conserved cysteine through the conserved F or W. D genes are given only for firm matches. Clone size, where shown, is once, few, many, or a class for clones that have expanded.

clone_size	d_call	v_call	j_call	cdr3_nt	cdr3_aa
many	-	TRBV12-3/TRBV12-4	TRBJ2-1	TGTGCCAGCAGTTTGGGGGGGCGAAGTGAGCAGTTCTTC	CASSLGGRSEQFF
-	TRBD1	TRBV5-1	TRBJ2-7	TGCGCCAGCAGCTTGGTCGACAGGGGGGACTACGAGCAGTACTTC	CASSLVDRGDYEQYF
many	-	TRBV12-3/TRBV12-4	TRBJ2-2	TGTGCCAGCAGTGCTCAGGGGGGGACTGGGGAGCTGTTTTTT	CASSAQGGTGELFF
-	TRBD1	TRBV6-8	TRBJ1-1	TGTGCCAGCAGTCGGACAGGGATGGAGAACACTGAAGCTTTCTTT	CASSRTGMENTEAFF
-	-	TRBV5-5	TRBJ2-2	TGTGCCAGCCTACTAAACACCGGGGAGCTGTTTTTT	CASLLNTGELFF
-	TRBD1	TRBV2	TRBJ1-2	TGTGCCAACCTGGGACAGGGGTTGGATGGCTACACCTTC	CANLGQGLDGYTF
-	-	TRBV15	TRBJ2-1	TGTGCCACCACCGACACTAACTCCTACAATGAGCAGTTCTTC	CATTDTNSYNEQFF
few	-	TRBV19	TRBJ2-3	TGTGCCTCGATCAGCGGAAAAAGCACAGATACGCAGTATTTT	CASISGKSTDTQYF
-	-	TRBV10-3	TRBJ2-3	TGTGCCATCAGTGAAGTAGGCACAGATACGCAGTATTTT	CAISEVGTDTQYF
once	-	TRBV5-6	TRBJ2-2	TGTGCCAGCAGCTTGGGGTTAGGAGGGGCCGGGGAGCTGTTTTTT	CASSLGLGGAGELFF
few	-	TRBV28	TRBJ1-5	TGTCCACCCCGACTAGGACAGTATAAACGGCCCCAGCATTTT	CPPRLGQYKRPQHF
-	-	TRBV20-1	TRBJ1-1	TGCAGTGCCGCCAGCGGGGCTGAAGCTTTCTTT	CSAASGAEAFF
once	-	TRBV13	TRBJ1-5	TGTGCCAGCAGCAACCGGGCAAGAAGTGATCAGCCCCAGCATTTT	CASSNRARSDQPQHF
few	-	TRBV7-9	TRBJ2-3	TGTGCCAGCAGCTCCCAGAAGGGGCGGGATACGCAGTATTTT	CASSSQKGRDTQYF
-	-	TRBV2	TRBJ2-5	TGTGCCAGCTTGGGCACATTAAAAGAGACCCAGTACTTC	CASLGTLKETQYF
few	TRBD2	TRBV7-3	TRBJ2-1	TGTGCCAGCAGCTTAATCGGGGGGGGCCGGAATGAGCAGTTCTTC	CASSLIGGGRNEQFF
-	-	TRBV28	TRBJ2-7	TGTGCCAGCAGTTCTAAGGATTTGACAGAGCGGTTTTACGAGCAGTACTTC	CASSSKDLTERFYEQYF
many	-	TRBV28	TRBJ1-1	TGTGCCAGCAGTCCCGACAGGACCATGACTGAAGCTTTCTTT	CASSPDRTMTEAFF
few	TRBD2	TRBV12-3/TRBV12-4	TRBJ2-1	TGTGCCAGCAGTCTCCACCCACGGACTAGCGGGGGGTATGAGCAGTTCTTC	CASSLHPRTSGGYEQFF
few	-	TRBV11-1	TRBJ2-5	TGTGCCAGCAGCTTCGGGACTTCCGTGGAGACCCAGTACTTC	CASSFGTSVETQYF
many	-	TRBV10-3	TRBJ2-7	TGTGCCATCAGTGACTTGATAACACCGTCCTACGAGCAGTACTTC	CAISDLITPSYEQYF
few	-	TRBV14	TRBJ2-1	TGTGCCAGCAGCCAAAGGGGTCCTCACTACAATGAGCAGTTCTTC	CASSQRGPHYNEQFF
-	-	TRBV10-3	TRBJ1-2	TGTGCCATCCTTCTGACCGCGCCTCCAAACTATGGCTACACCTTC	CAILLTAPPNYGYTF